Presented here are 2 T cell receptor beta chains from one specimen sequenced in a study of Graves' ophthalmopathy and Graves' hyperthyroidism. Amplification from RNA transcripts yielded the TCR beta CDR3 regions. HTBI primers were used in a first-round RT-PCR, which preceded a second-round multiplex PCR. TCRdb used MiXCR to reprocess the multiplex PCR reads, holding one entry per CDR3 protein. The sample consists of 400,000 to 500,000 distinct CDR3 sequences, roughly 21% of them appearing once. The sample comprised peripheral blood. The receptor source for this set is a woman between 18 and 29 years old with stable Graves' hyperthyroidism.

Written as DNA, the CDR3 is TGTGCCAGCAGCCCGGGGACAGCCCATCCGTTGACTGAAGCTTTCTTT. Protein sequence: CASSPGTAHPLTEAFF. The chain links TRBV13 to TRBJ1-1; TRBD1 matches 7 bases. The CDR3 has 16 residues. Germline CDR1 and CDR2: PRHDT and FYEKMQ (reference sequence). V shed 5 bases and J 5 bases; nucleotides not matched to a gene: 14.

This clonotype was counted many times. The chain couples TRBV6-4 to TRBJ2-6; 7 nucleotides agree with TRBD1. Germline CDR1 is MRHNA and CDR2 is SNTAGT. This CDR3 comprises 19 residues. Germline trimming cut 6 bases from V and 4 bases from J; bases unmatched to any gene: 18. The CDR3 DNA reads as TGTGCCAGCAGCCACCCCCGAGACAGGGCGGAGTACGGGGCCAACGTCCTGACTTTC. It specifies CASSHPRDRAEYGANVLTF.